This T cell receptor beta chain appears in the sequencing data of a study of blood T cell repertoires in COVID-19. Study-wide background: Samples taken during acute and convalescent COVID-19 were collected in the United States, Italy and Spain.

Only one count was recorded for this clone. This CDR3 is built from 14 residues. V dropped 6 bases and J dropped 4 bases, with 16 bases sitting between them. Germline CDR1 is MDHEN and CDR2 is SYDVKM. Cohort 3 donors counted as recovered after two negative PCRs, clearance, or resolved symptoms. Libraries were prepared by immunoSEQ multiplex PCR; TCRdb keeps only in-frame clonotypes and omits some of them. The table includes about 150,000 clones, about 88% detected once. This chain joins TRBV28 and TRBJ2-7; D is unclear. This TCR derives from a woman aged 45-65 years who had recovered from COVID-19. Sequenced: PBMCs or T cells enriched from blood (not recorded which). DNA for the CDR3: TGTGCCAGCAGACCAGAGCAGGCCAGGTACGAGCAGTACTTC. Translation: CASRPEQARYEQYF.